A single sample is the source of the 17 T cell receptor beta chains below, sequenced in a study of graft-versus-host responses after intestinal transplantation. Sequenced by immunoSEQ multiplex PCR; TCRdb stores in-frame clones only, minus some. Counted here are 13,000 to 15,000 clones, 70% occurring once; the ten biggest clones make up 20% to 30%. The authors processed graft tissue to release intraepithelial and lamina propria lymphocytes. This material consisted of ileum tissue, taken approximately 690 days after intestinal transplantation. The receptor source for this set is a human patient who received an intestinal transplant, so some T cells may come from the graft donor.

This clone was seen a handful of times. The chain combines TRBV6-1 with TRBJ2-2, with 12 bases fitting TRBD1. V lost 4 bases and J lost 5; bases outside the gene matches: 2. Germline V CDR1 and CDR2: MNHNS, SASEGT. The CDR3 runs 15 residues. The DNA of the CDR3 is TGTGCCAGCAGTGTGGGACAGGGGGCAACCGGGGAGCTGTTTTTT. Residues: CASSVGQGATGELFF.

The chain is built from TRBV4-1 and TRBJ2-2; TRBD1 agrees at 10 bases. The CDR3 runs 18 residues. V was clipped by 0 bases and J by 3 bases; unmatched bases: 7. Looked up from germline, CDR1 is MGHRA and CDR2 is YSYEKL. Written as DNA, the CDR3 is TGCGCCAGCAGCCAAGAAAGTGTCGGACAGGGGGACACCGGGGAGCTGTTTTTT. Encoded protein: CASSQESVGQGDTGELFF.

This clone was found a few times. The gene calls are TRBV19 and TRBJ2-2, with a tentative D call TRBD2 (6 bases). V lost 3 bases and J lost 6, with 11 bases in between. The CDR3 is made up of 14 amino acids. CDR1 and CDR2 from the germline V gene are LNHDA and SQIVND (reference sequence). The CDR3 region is CASSIVRGAGELFF. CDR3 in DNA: TGTGCCAGTAGTATCGTGCGGGGCGCCGGGGAGCTGTTTTTT.

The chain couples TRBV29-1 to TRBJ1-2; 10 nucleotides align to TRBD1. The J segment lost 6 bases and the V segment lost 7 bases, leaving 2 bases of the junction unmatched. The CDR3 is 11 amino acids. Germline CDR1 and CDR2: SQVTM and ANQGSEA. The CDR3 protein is CSAGQGNGYTF. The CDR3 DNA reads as TGCAGCGCGGGACAGGGGAATGGCTACACCTTC.

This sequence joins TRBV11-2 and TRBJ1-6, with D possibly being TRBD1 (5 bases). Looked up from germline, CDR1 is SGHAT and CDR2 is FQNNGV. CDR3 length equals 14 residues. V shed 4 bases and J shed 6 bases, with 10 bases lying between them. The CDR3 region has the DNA TGTGCCAGCAGCTCCCTGGGACCTAATTCACCCCTCCACTTT. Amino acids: CASSSLGPNSPLHF.

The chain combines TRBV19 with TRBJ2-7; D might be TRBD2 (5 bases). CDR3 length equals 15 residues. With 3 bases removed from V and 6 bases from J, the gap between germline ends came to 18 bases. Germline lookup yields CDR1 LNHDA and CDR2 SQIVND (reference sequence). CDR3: CASSIGRGRSSEQYF. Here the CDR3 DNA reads TGTGCCAGTAGTATCGGTCGCGGGCGTTCTTCCGAGCAGTACTTC.

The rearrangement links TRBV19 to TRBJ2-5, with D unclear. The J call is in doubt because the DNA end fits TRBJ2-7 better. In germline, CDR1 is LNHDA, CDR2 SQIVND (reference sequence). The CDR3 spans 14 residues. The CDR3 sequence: CASSMIKGSYEQYF. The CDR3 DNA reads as TGTGCCAGTAGTATGATAAAGGGCTCCTACGAGCAGTACTTC.

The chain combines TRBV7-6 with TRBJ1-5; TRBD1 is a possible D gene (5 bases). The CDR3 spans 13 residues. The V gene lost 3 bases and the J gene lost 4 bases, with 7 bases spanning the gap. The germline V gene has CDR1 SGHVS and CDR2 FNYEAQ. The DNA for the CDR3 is TGTGCCAGCAGCTTCCAGGGAAATCAGCCCCAGCATTTT. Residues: CASSFQGNQPQHF.

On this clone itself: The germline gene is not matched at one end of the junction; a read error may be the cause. Written as DNA, the CDR3 is TGTCCCAGCCGCTTAGGGACTAGCGGGAACTACAATGAGCAGTTCTTC. Translation: CPSRLGTSGNYNEQFF. The chain recombines TRBV7-8 with TRBJ2-1; 13 bases fit TRBD2. The CDR3 contains 16 residues. Germline loops: CDR1 SGHVS, CDR2 FQNEAQ.

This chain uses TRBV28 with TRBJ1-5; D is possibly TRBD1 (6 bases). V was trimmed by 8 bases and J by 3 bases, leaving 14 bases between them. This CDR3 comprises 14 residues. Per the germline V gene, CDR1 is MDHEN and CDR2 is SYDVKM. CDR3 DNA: TGTGCCAGCCATACGGGGGCCTTCAATCAGCCCCAGCATTTT. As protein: CASHTGAFNQPQHF.

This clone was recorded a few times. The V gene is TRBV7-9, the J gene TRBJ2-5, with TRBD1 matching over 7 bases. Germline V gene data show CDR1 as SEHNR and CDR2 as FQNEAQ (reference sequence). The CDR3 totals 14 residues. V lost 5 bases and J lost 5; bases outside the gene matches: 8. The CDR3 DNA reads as TGTGCCAGCAGCCGACAGGGACGTTTGGAGACCCAGTACTTC. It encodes CASSRQGRLETQYF.

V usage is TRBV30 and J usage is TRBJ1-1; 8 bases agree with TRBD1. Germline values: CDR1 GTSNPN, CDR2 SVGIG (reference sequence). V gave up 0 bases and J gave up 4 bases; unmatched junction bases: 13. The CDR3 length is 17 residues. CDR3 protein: CAWSVLFHRGKGTEAFF. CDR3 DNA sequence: TGTGCCTGGAGTGTACTTTTCCACAGGGGGAAGGGCACTGAAGCTTTCTTT.

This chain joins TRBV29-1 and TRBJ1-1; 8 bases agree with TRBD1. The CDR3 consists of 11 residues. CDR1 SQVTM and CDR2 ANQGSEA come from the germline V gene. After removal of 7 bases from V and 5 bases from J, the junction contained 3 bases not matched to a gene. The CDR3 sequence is CSADRGTEAFF. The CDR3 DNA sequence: TGCAGCGCCGACAGGGGAACTGAAGCTTTCTTT.

The CDR3 protein is CASREYYGNTEAFF. The CDR3 DNA reads as TGTGCCAGCCGGGAGTACTACGGGAACACTGAAGCTTTCTTT. The chain carries TRBV7-9 and TRBJ1-1; D unclear. V gave up 8 bases and J gave up 1 base, with 14 bases separating them. The CDR3 totals 14 residues. From germline, CDR1 is SEHNR and CDR2 FQNEAQ (reference sequence).

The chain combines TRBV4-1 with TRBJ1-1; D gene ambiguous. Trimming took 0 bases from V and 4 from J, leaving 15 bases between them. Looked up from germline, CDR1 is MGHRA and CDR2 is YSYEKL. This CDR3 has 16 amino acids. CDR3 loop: CASSQEMVSLSTEAFF. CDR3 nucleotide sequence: TGCGCCAGCAGCCAAGAAATGGTCAGCTTGAGCACTGAAGCTTTCTTT.

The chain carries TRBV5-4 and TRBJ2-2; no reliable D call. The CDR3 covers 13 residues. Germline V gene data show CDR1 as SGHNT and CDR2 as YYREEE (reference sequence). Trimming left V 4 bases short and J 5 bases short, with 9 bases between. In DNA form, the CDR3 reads TGTGCCAGCAGCAAAACATGGACCGGGGAGCTGTTTTTT. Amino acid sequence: CASSKTWTGELFF.

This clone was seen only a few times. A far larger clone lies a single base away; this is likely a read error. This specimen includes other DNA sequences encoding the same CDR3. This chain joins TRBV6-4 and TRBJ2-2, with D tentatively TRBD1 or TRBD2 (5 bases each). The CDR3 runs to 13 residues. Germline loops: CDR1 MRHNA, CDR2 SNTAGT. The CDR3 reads CASSDQDTGELFF. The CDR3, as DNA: TGTGCCAGCAGTGACCAGGACACCGGGGAGCTGTTTTTC.